The rows below give T cell receptor beta chains drawn from one sample of a study of Tregs in tolerant kidney transplant recipients. Produced via immunoSEQ multiplex PCR; TCRdb's table is partial and in-frame only. The data hold roughly 250,000 clones, with more than 65% observed a single time. Material for sequencing was CD4+ T cells from blood. These receptors were taken from a human donor in good health. CDR3s include the opening cysteine and the closing phenylalanine or tryptophan. Fields, in order: clone size, D gene, J gene, V gene, CDR3 protein, CDR3 DNA. D genes are given only for firm matches. Size is omitted from some rows. Given values are once, few, many or a class for expanded clones.

abundance: few; d_gene: TRBD1; j_gene: TRBJ2-7; v_gene: TRBV6-5; CDR3aa: CASSFSGTGAYEQYF; CDR3nt: TGTGCCAGCAGTTTCTCCGGGACAGGGGCATACGAGCAGTACTTC
abundance: -; d_gene: -; j_gene: TRBJ1-2; v_gene: TRBV5-1; CDR3aa: CASSREDRGYGYTF; CDR3nt: TGCGCCAGCAGCAGAGAGGACCGCGGCTATGGCTACACCTTC
abundance: once; d_gene: -; j_gene: TRBJ2-1; v_gene: TRBV27; CDR3aa: CASSTRITTYNEQFF; CDR3nt: TGTGCCAGCAGTACGAGGATAACAACCTACAATGAGCAGTTCTTC
abundance: -; d_gene: -; j_gene: TRBJ2-7; v_gene: TRBV5-1; CDR3aa: CASSLPGGGRYEQYF; CDR3nt: TGCGCCAGCAGCTTGCCAGGGGGAGGTCGATACGAGCAGTACTTC
abundance: -; d_gene: -; j_gene: TRBJ1-3; v_gene: TRBV11-2; CDR3aa: CASSSAYGGNTIYF; CDR3nt: TGTGCCAGCAGCTCTGCTTATGGAGGGAACACCATATATTTT
abundance: -; d_gene: -; j_gene: TRBJ2-7; v_gene: TRBV18; CDR3aa: CASSPPEVNRLYF; CDR3nt: TGTGCCAGCTCACCACCAGAAGTGAACCGCTTGTACTTC
abundance: once; d_gene: -; j_gene: TRBJ2-7; v_gene: TRBV12-5; CDR3aa: CASGLVQFPHYEQYF; CDR3nt: TGTGCTAGTGGTTTGGTACAATTCCCTCACTACGAGCAGTACTTC
abundance: -; d_gene: TRBD1; j_gene: TRBJ2-2; v_gene: TRBV10-3; CDR3aa: CAISDWQGATGELFF; CDR3nt: TGTGCCATCAGTGATTGGCAGGGGGCGACCGGGGAGCTGTTTTTT
abundance: -; d_gene: TRBD1; j_gene: TRBJ2-5; v_gene: TRBV5-1; CDR3aa: CASSSRTGGVETQYF; CDR3nt: TGCGCCAGCAGCTCGCGGACAGGGGGCGTAGAGACCCAGTACTTC
abundance: once; d_gene: -; j_gene: TRBJ2-2; v_gene: TRBV6-4; CDR3aa: CASSDRGTGELFF; CDR3nt: TGTGCCAGCAGTGACAGGGGGACCGGGGAGCTGTTTTTT
abundance: -; d_gene: TRBD1; j_gene: TRBJ1-4; v_gene: TRBV18; CDR3aa: CASSPEQGAVEKLFF; CDR3nt: TGTGCCAGCTCACCAGAGCAGGGGGCAGTTGAAAAACTGTTTTTT
abundance: -; d_gene: TRBD2; j_gene: TRBJ2-4; v_gene: TRBV19; CDR3aa: CASSIAREGPQNIQYF; CDR3nt: TGTGCCAGTAGTATCGCGAGGGAGGGCCCCCAAAACATTCAGTACTTC
abundance: once; d_gene: -; j_gene: TRBJ2-7; v_gene: TRBV2; CDR3aa: CASRKGTVRGQYF; CDR3nt: TGTGCCAGCAGAAAGGGAACCGTACGAGGGCAGTACTTC
abundance: -; d_gene: TRBD1; j_gene: TRBJ2-1; v_gene: TRBV7-8; CDR3aa: CASSETGGRWNNEQFF; CDR3nt: TGTGCCAGCAGCGAAACAGGGGGCCGGTGGAACAATGAGCAGTTCTTC
abundance: -; d_gene: TRBD1; j_gene: TRBJ2-7; v_gene: TRBV6-1; CDR3aa: CASSLRQGNNEQYF; CDR3nt: TGTGCCAGCAGTTTAAGACAGGGTAATAACGAGCAGTACTTC
abundance: -; d_gene: -; j_gene: TRBJ1-1; v_gene: TRBV5-4; CDR3aa: CASSLVAQGGSTEAFF; CDR3nt: TGTGCCAGCAGCTTGGTAGCGCAGGGTGGGTCGACTGAAGCTTTCTTT
abundance: -; d_gene: TRBD1; j_gene: TRBJ1-5; v_gene: TRBV5-1; CDR3aa: CASSLDGQGHQPQHF; CDR3nt: TGCGCCAGCAGCTTGGATGGACAGGGGCATCAGCCCCAGCATTTT
abundance: -; d_gene: -; j_gene: TRBJ2-7; v_gene: TRBV1; CDR3aa: CTSSQVRGYEQYF; CDR3nt: TGCACCAGCAGCCAAGTACGTGGGTACGAGCAGTACTTC
abundance: once; d_gene: -; j_gene: TRBJ1-3; v_gene: TRBV5-1; CDR3aa: CASSPGDGGNTIYF; CDR3nt: TGCGCCAGCAGCCCGGGCGACGGGGGAAACACCATATATTTT
abundance: -; d_gene: -; j_gene: TRBJ2-2; v_gene: TRBV2; CDR3aa: CASSYARLGGGITGELFF; CDR3nt: TGTGCCAGCAGTTATGCCCGACTTGGCGGGGGCATCACCGGGGAGCTGTTTTTT
abundance: -; d_gene: TRBD2; j_gene: TRBJ2-5; v_gene: TRBV5-1; CDR3aa: CASSLGLAGGAETQYF; CDR3nt: TGCGCCAGCAGCTTGGGACTAGCGGGGGGTGCGGAGACCCAGTACTTC
abundance: -; d_gene: -; j_gene: TRBJ2-1; v_gene: TRBV5-1; CDR3aa: CASSLTSLDNEQFF; CDR3nt: TGCGCCAGCAGCTTGACTAGTTTAGACAATGAGCAGTTCTTC